The 30 T cell receptor beta chains presented below share a single source sample, sequenced in a study of beta chain features in type 1 diabetes. Expressed TCRB transcripts got sequenced, as all isolated RNA was reverse transcribed. The data were produced by immunoSEQ multiplex PCR, yet TCRdb's version contains in-frame clones alone and is incomplete. In the table there are around 250,000 clones, 25% to 30% of which are singletons. The sequenced material came from central memory CD4+ T cells from blood. These receptors were collected from a man younger than 40 in good health.

This chain uses TRBV7-7 with TRBJ2-7, with D tentatively TRBD2 (6 bases). The CDR3 contains 17 residues. With 3 bases removed from V and 3 bases from J, the gap between germline ends came to 21 bases. Germline CDR1 SSHAT, CDR2 FNYEAQ (reference sequence). CDR3 sequence: CASSFSGWLLLHYEQYF. CDR3 DNA: TGTGCCAGCAGCTTTAGCGGCTGGCTATTATTACACTACGAGCAGTACTTC.

In its sample, this clone was seen a few times. The chain carries TRBV7-7 and TRBJ1-2; TRBD1 is a possible D gene (6 bases). The V end lost 5 bases, the J end lost 1 base, and 23 bases lay between the germline ends. The CDR3 runs to 18 residues. The germline gives CDR1 SSHAT, CDR2 FNYEAQ (reference sequence). DNA for the CDR3: TGTGCCAGCAGCCCCGGTGGACGAGACAGGTCTTTTAACTATGGCTACACCTTC. Translation gives CASSPGGRDRSFNYGYTF.

This clone was detected many times. The chain is built from TRBV28 and TRBJ2-7, with 9 nucleotides matching TRBD2. With 6 bases clipped from V and 6 bases from J, the junction kept 9 bases outside the gene matches. This CDR3 region has 14 residues. Germline V gene data show CDR1 as MDHEN and CDR2 as SYDVKM. CDR3 residues: CASRPSGARGEQYF. The CDR3 bases are TGTGCCAGCAGACCTAGCGGGGCCAGAGGCGAGCAGTACTTC.

V is TRBV18 and J is TRBJ2-7, with D possibly TRBD2 on 6 matching bases. The CDR3 extends over 15 amino acids. Germline CDR1 and CDR2: KGHSH and LQKENI. The V end was cut by 2 bases, the J end by 3 bases, with 14 bases between. As DNA, the CDR3 is TGTGCCAGCTCACCAGGAGCAGCGGGCCTCTACGAGCAGTACTTC. Translated, it gives CASSPGAAGLYEQYF.

V and J are TRBV28 and TRBJ2-2, with 10 bases identical to TRBD2. CDR1 is MDHEN, CDR2 SYDVKM, per germline. The CDR3 is made up of 15 amino acids. V lost 6 bases, J lost 4 bases, and 5 bases stayed unmatched. CDR3 region: CASSLAGVRTGELFF. CDR3 in DNA: TGTGCCAGCAGCCTAGCGGGAGTTCGCACCGGGGAGCTGTTTTTT.

This clone was counted between two and nine times. The chain employs TRBV28 and TRBJ2-6; D ambiguous. Germline V gene sequence: CDR1 MDHEN, CDR2 SYDVKM. The CDR3 covers 14 residues. Trimming left V 5 bases short and J 1 base short, with 6 bases between. CDR3 sequence (DNA): TGTGCCAGCAGTGACAAATCTGGGGCCAACGTCCTGACTTTC. Translation: CASSDKSGANVLTF.

CDR3 nucleotide sequence: TGCAGCGTTGATGGACAGGGATCGGACGAGCAGTACTTC. Translating gives CSVDGQGSDEQYF. The chain is built from TRBV29-1 and TRBJ2-7; 8 nucleotides line up with TRBD1. Trimming cost V 3 bases and J 5 bases; bases outside gene matches: 6. Per the germline V gene, CDR1 is SQVTM and CDR2 is ANQGSEA. The CDR3 consists of 13 residues.

The genes are TRBV29-1 and TRBJ2-5; TRBD1 might be the D (6 bases). Between the trimmed V and J ends, which lost 4 bases and 4 bases, there was a span of 13 bases. The length of the CDR3 is 13 residues. Germline CDR1 is SQVTM and CDR2 is ANQGSEA. CDR3 bases: TGCAGCGTTGCCGTAGGGGGAGTAGAGACCCAGTACTTC. This encodes CSVAVGGVETQYF.

This clone turned up a few times. Other DNA sequences within the sample encode an identical CDR3. V and J are TRBV30 and TRBJ2-3; 7 positions agree with TRBD1. Germline lookup yields CDR1 GTSNPN and CDR2 SVGIG (reference sequence). The V segment lost 3 bases and the J segment 1 base; nucleotides outside the gene matches: 13. The CDR3 covers 17 residues. The CDR3, as DNA: TGTGCCTGGAGCCCACTAGGCAGGGGGTTTGGCACAGATACGCAGTATTTT. As protein: CAWSPLGRGFGTDTQYF.

This clone appeared a few times. This chain connects TRBV30 to TRBJ1-1; possibly TRBD1 for D (5 bases). Trimming stripped 1 base from V and 4 bases from J, with 10 bases between. Germline values: CDR1 GTSNPN, CDR2 SVGIG (reference sequence). The CDR3 extends over 13 amino acids. CDR3 bases: TGTGCCTGGAGTGGGCAGGGACCCACTGAAGCTTTCTTT. This gives the protein CAWSGQGPTEAFF.

This rearrangement joins TRBV7-2 to TRBJ1-1, with D maybe TRBD1 (5 bases). V was shortened by 5 bases and J by 11 bases, with 18 bases between the two germline ends. CDR3 length: 13 residues. Germline loops: CDR1 SGHTA, CDR2 FQGNSA. CDR3 residues: CASSPTTAARAFF. The CDR3 bases are TGTGCCAGCAGCCCTACGACAGCGGCTCGGGCTTTCTTT.

This clone showed up just a few times. The chain combines TRBV11-2 with TRBJ2-5, with TRBD2 identical over 12 bases. CDR1 and CDR2 from the germline V gene are SGHAT and FQNNGV. Trimming at V came to 3 bases and at J to 2 bases, leaving 1 base not matched to a gene. This CDR3 has 15 amino acids. CDR3: CASSFLAGGQETQYF. The DNA for the CDR3 is TGTGCCAGCAGCTTCCTAGCGGGGGGGCAAGAGACCCAGTACTTC.

The V call is TRBV10-2, the J call TRBJ2-7; possible D gene TRBD2, 5 bases. Germline-derived CDR1 and CDR2 are WSHSY and SAAADI. The CDR3 loop spans 12 amino acids. Trimming removed 4 bases at V and 6 bases at J, with 10 bases between. The CDR3 spells CASSVDLGEQYF. CDR3 coding DNA: TGCGCCAGCAGTGTGGACTTGGGCGAGCAGTACTTC.

This clone has at least ten counts. Other DNA sequences in this specimen translate into the identical CDR3. The chain links TRBV28 to TRBJ2-7; the D is unclear. This CDR3 comprises 13 residues. Germline lookup yields CDR1 MDHEN and CDR2 SYDVKM. V was pared by 4 bases and J by 2 bases, with 9 bases between. This CDR3 reads CASSSASPYEQYF. CDR3 DNA sequence: TGTGCCAGCAGTTCTGCTTCCCCCTACGAGCAGTACTTC.

V gene TRBV25-1 combines with J gene TRBJ2-5; D is uncertain. The V and J ends lost 4 bases and 5 bases respectively, with 5 bases between them. Germline assignment: CDR1 MGHDK and CDR2 SYGVNS. The CDR3 covers 11 residues. This CDR3 is CASSAYETQYF. CDR3 nucleotide sequence: TGTGCCAGCAGTGCCTATGAGACCCAGTACTTC. The entire variable domain, with the rest obtained from reference TRBV25-1 and TRBJ2-5, is as follows: EADIYQTPRYLVIGTGKKITLECSQTMGHDKMYWYQQDPGMELHLIHYSYGVNSTEKGDLSSESTVSRIRTEHFPLTLESARPSHTSQYLCASSAYETQYFGPGTRLLVL.

The chain has TRBV5-8 and TRBJ2-7; 7 bases agree with TRBD1. This CDR3 comprises 13 residues. Germline assignment: CDR1 SGHTS and CDR2 YDEGEE. V trimming: 7 bases; J trimming: 5 bases; junction bases outside the gene matches: 9. The chain's CDR3 is CASWRQGDHEQYF. CDR3 nucleotide sequence: TGTGCCAGCTGGAGACAGGGCGACCACGAGCAGTACTTC.

V gene TRBV5-4 combines with J gene TRBJ2-5; D remains unclear. The CDR3 is made up of 11 amino acids. The ends were cut back, 0 bases at V and 6 bases at J, with 3 bases in the middle. Per germline, CDR1 SGHNT and CDR2 YYREEE (reference sequence). The CDR3 coding sequence is TGTGCCAGCAGCTTGGGAAAGACCCAGTACTTC. Amino acids: CASSLGKTQYF.

This clone was counted only a few times. The chain is built from TRBV6-5 and TRBJ2-7; 8 bases are shared with TRBD2. This CDR3 contains 15 residues. In germline, CDR1 is MNHEY, CDR2 SVGAGI. After removal of 2 bases from V and 2 bases from J, the junction contained 5 bases not matched to a gene. The CDR3 nucleotides read TGTGCCAGCAGTTACGAAGCGGGAGATACCTACGAGCAGTACTTC. Translation: CASSYEAGDTYEQYF.

In this sample, this clone turned up many times. This rearrangement joins TRBV28 to TRBJ2-7; D perhaps matches TRBD1 (5 bases). The CDR3 sequence is 15 residues long. Trimming cost V 3 bases and J 0 bases, with 12 bases left between them. Germline values: CDR1 MDHEN, CDR2 SYDVKM. The CDR3, as DNA: TGTGCCAGCAGTTTTGGGCAGGGCGACTCCTACGAGCAGTACTTC. Translated, it gives CASSFGQGDSYEQYF.

Concerning this clone itself: Other nucleotide sequences in the sample specify the same CDR3. The chain links TRBV7-2 to TRBJ2-1; the D gene is possibly TRBD1 (8 bases). Germline values: CDR1 SGHTA, CDR2 FQGNSA. This CDR3 has 15 amino acids. Trimming took off 5 bases at V and 3 bases at J, with 14 bases between the two ends. DNA of the CDR3: TGTGCCAGCAGCCCACAGGGGGGGGGCTACAATGAGCAGTTCTTC. Its translation is CASSPQGGGYNEQFF. Filled out from reference TRBV7-2 and TRBJ2-1, the complete variable domain reads GAGVSQSPSNKVTEKGKDVELRCDPISGHTALYWYRQSLGQGLEFLIYFQGNSAPDKSGLPSDRFSAERTGGSVSTLTIQRTQQEDSAVYLCASSPQGGGYNEQFFGPGTRLTVL.

This clone turned up a few times. The V gene is TRBV10-1, the J gene TRBJ2-5, with 11 positions matching TRBD2. Trimming removed 2 bases from V and 8 bases from J; junction bases left unmatched: 10. Germline V CDR1 and CDR2: WNHNN, SYGVQD (reference sequence). This CDR3 region has 16 residues. CDR3 loop: CASSETSGGHASTQYF. CDR3 DNA sequence: TGCGCCAGCAGTGAGACTAGCGGGGGCCATGCAAGTACCCAGTACTTC.

There are a few counts of this clone. This rearrangement joins TRBV5-1 to TRBJ1-4; possible D gene TRBD1, 6 bases. Germline loops: CDR1 SGHRS, CDR2 YFSETQ. CDR3 length: 14 amino acids. Deletions cut 0 bases from V and 5 bases from J, with 8 bases between. The CDR3 DNA reads TGCGCCAGCAGCTTGGACAGGGTCAATGAAAAACTGTTTTTT. It yields the protein CASSLDRVNEKLFF.

The gene calls are TRBV29-1 and TRBJ1-1; 7 nucleotides line up with TRBD1. This CDR3 has 15 amino acids. Losses at the gene ends were 0 bases for V and 5 bases for J; bases not matched to a gene: 9. Germline V gives CDR1 SQVTM, CDR2 ANQGSEA. Written as DNA, the CDR3 is TGCAGCGTTGAAGACCCTGGCAGGGGGGTGACTGAAGCTTTCTTT. This sequence encodes CSVEDPGRGVTEAFF.

J is TRBJ2-1 and V is TRBV5-1; TRBD2 agrees at 7 bases. The V gene end was trimmed by 0 bases and the J gene end by 5 bases; junction bases not matched to a gene: 5. CDR1 SGHRS and CDR2 YFSETQ come from the germline V gene. The CDR3 is 15 residues long. The CDR3 nucleotides read TGCGCCAGCAGCTTGGGAGGGACTACAGACAATGAGCAGTTCTTC. Encoded protein: CASSLGGTTDNEQFF.

This clone was observed a handful of times. The chain is built from TRBV30 and TRBJ1-1, with unresolved D. V was clipped by 4 bases and J by 0 bases, with 6 bases between them. Germline V gene lookup returns CDR1 GTSNPN and CDR2 SVGIG (reference sequence). This CDR3 has 12 amino acids. The CDR3 loop is CAWKPLNTEAFF. CDR3 nucleotide sequence: TGTGCCTGGAAACCCTTGAACACTGAAGCTTTCTTT.

The rearrangement joins TRBV28 to TRBJ2-1; TRBD2 might be the D (5 bases). The CDR3 has 14 amino acids. Germline V gene data show CDR1 as MDHEN and CDR2 as SYDVKM. V was clipped by 8 bases and J by 7 bases, with 18 bases between them. The DNA for the CDR3 is TGTGCCAGCGTACCAGGAGGCAGGAATAATGAGCAGTTCTTC. Encoded protein: CASVPGGRNNEQFF. Full variable domain (outside the CDR3, taken from reference TRBV28 and TRBJ2-1): DVKVTQSSRYLVKRTGEKVFLECVQDMDHENMFWYRQDPGLGLRLIYFSYDVKMKEKGDIPEGYSVSREKKERFSLILESASTNQTSMYLCASVPGGRNNEQFFGPGTRLTVL.

This rearrangement joins TRBV25-1 to TRBJ2-2, with 11 bases fitting TRBD2. This CDR3 contains 16 residues. Germline values: CDR1 MGHDK, CDR2 SYGVNS. The trim removed 5 bases at V and 5 bases at J, leaving 7 bases unmatched. The CDR3 reads CASSSPSGRSTGELFF. The CDR3 DNA reads as TGTGCCAGCAGTAGCCCTAGCGGGAGGTCGACCGGGGAGCTGTTTTTT. Combining the CDR3 with reference TRBV25-1 and TRBJ2-2 gives the whole variable domain EADIYQTPRYLVIGTGKKITLECSQTMGHDKMYWYQQDPGMELHLIHYSYGVNSTEKGDLSSESTVSRIRTEHFPLTLESARPSHTSQYLCASSSPSGRSTGELFFGEGSRLTVL.

This clone was seen a handful of times. This chain joins TRBV5-1 and TRBJ2-7; 10 positions agree with TRBD1. V gave up 2 bases and J gave up 4 bases; unmatched junction bases: 3. The CDR3 has 14 amino acids. The V gene's germline CDR1 is SGHRS and CDR2 YFSETQ. The CDR3: CASSLDRGLYEQYF. The CDR3 DNA follows: TGCGCCAGCAGCTTAGACAGGGGGCTTTACGAGCAGTACTTC.

The chain has TRBV30 and TRBJ1-1, with TRBD1 matching over 8 bases. With V trimmed by 4 bases and J by 7 bases, 5 bases remained unmatched. The germline CDR1 and CDR2 sequences are GTSNPN and SVGIG (reference sequence). This CDR3 is built from 12 residues. CDR3 DNA sequence: TGTGCCTGGAAGCTAGACAGGGGTGAAGCTTTCTTT. Translation gives CAWKLDRGEAFF.

This chain joins TRBV9 and TRBJ2-5; 8 positions agree with TRBD1. There are 15 residues in the CDR3. With 0 bases clipped from V and 5 bases from J, the junction kept 6 bases outside the gene matches. CDR1 and CDR2 (germline): SGDLS, YYNGEE. This chain's CDR3 is CASSVGAGGLETQYF. DNA for the CDR3: TGTGCCAGCAGCGTAGGGGCAGGGGGCTTGGAGACCCAGTACTTC.